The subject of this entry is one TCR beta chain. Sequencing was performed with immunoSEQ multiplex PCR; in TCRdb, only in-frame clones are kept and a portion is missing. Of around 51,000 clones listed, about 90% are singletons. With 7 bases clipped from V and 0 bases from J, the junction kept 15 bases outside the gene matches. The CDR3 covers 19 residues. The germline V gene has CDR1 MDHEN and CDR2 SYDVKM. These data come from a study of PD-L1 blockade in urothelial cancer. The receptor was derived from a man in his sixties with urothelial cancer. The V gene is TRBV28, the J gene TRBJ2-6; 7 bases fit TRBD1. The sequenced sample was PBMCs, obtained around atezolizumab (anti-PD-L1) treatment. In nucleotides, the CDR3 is TGTGCCAGCAACCCTCAGGGTAGGGGGCCACTCTCTGGGGCCAACGTCCTGACTTTC. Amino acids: CASNPQGRGPLSGANVLTF.